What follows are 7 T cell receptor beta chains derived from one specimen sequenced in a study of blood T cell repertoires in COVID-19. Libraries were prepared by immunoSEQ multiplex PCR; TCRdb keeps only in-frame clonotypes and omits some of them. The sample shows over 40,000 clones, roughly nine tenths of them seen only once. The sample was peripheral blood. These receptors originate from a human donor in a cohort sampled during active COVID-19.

In DNA, the CDR3 is TGTGCCAGCAGTGACTGGGGCAGGGCTTCTGGAAACACCATATATTTT. It encodes CASSDWGRASGNTIYF. J is TRBJ1-3 and V is TRBV6-1, with D maybe TRBD1 (5 bases). This CDR3 has 16 amino acids. Germline lookup yields CDR1 MNHNS and CDR2 SASEGT. V lost 3 bases to trimming and J lost 1 base, with 13 bases between them.

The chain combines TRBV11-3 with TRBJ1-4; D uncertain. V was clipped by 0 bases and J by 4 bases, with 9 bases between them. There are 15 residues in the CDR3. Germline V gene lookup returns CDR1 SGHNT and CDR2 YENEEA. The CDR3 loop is CASSLDSGVNEKLFF. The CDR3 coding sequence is TGTGCCAGCAGCTTAGACTCGGGAGTTAATGAAAAACTGTTTTTT.

The DNA of the CDR3 is TGTGCCAGCAGCTTAGTAATGGCAGGTGGAGGCTACACCTTC. This encodes CASSLVMAGGGYTF. The rearrangement uses TRBV7-2 and TRBJ1-2; D remains ambiguous. Germline V CDR1 and CDR2: SGHTA, FQGNSA. Between the trimmed V and J ends, which lost 1 base and 8 bases, there was a span of 14 bases. The CDR3 runs 14 residues. Combining the CDR3 with reference TRBV7-2 and TRBJ1-2 gives the whole variable domain GAGVSQSPSNKVTEKGKDVELRCDPISGHTALYWYRQSLGQGLEFLIYFQGNSAPDKSGLPSDRFSAERTGGSVSTLTIQRTQQEDSAVYLCASSLVMAGGGYTFGSGTRLTVV.

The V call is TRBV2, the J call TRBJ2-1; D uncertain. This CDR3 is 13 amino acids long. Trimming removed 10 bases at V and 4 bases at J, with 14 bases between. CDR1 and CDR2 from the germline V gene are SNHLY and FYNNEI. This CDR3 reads CAIQRSTYNEQFF. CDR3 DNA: TGTGCCATTCAAAGATCCACTTACAATGAGCAGTTCTTC.

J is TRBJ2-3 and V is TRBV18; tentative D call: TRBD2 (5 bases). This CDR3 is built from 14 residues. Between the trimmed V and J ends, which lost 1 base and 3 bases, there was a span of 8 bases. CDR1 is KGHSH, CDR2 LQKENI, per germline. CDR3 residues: CASSPLRETDTQYF. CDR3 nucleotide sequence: TGTGCCAGCTCACCACTGAGGGAGACAGATACGCAGTATTTT.

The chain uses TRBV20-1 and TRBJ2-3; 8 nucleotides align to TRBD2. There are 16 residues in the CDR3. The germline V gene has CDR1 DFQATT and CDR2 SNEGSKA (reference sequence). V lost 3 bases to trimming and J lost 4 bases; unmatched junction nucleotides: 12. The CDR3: CSASRGGRLYADTQYF. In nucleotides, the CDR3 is TGCAGTGCTAGTCGGGGGGGGAGACTATATGCAGATACGCAGTATTTT.

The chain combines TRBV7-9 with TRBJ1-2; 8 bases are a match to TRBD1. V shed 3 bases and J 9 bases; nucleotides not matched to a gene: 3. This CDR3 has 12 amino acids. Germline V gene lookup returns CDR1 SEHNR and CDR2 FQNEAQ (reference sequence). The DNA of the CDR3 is TGTGCCAGCAGCTTCGACAGGGGACGCTACACCTTC. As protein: CASSFDRGRYTF.